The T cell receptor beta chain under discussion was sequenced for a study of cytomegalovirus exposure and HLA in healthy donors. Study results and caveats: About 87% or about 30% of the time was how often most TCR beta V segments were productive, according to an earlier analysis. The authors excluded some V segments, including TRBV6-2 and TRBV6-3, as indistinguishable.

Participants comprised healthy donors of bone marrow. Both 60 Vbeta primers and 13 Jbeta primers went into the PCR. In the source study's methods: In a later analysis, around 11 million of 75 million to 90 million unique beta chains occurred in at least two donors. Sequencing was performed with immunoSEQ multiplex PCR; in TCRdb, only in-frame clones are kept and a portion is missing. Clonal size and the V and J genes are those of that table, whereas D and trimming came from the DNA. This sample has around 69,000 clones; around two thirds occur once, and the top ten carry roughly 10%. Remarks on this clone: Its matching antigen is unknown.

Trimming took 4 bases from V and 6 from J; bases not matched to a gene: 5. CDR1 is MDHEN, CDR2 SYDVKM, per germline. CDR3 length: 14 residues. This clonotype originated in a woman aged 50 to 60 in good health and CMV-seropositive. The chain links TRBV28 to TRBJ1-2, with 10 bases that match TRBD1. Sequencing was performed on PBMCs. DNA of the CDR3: TGTGCCAGCAGTTGGACCGGGACAGGGGATGGCTACACCTTC. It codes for CASSWTGTGDGYTF.